This T cell receptor beta chain is from a study of OX40 agonist ivuxolimab in advanced cancers. At the level of the study: In this cohort, patients received ivuxolimab, an agonistic anti-OX40 (CD134) antibody.

Points on this clone: What it binds is unknown.

Study-wide findings and caveats: Averaging showed that CD8+ T cells had more expanded clones than CD4+ did.

Clones were read by immunoSEQ multiplex PCR, and TCRdb kept only the in-frame ones, dropping some. Of 55,000 to 70,000 clones in the sample, roughly 90% were seen once. The germline V and J ends were trimmed by 4 bases and 5 bases, with 13 bases remaining between them. Germline V gene lookup returns CDR1 LGHNA and CDR2 YSLEER. The CDR3 is 14 amino acids. With autoimmune disease history or systemic immunosuppression, patients were excluded. This receptor was obtained from an adult with an advanced solid tumor such as melanoma, head and neck, liver or kidney cancer. Sample: CD4+ or CD8+ T cells sorted from blood, taken in a trial of the OX40 agonist ivuxolimab. V usage is TRBV4-3 and J usage is TRBJ2-3, with D hard to call. The CDR3 region has the DNA TGCGCCAGCAGCCCCTCACTGGCCGGAGATACGCAGTATTTT. It codes for CASSPSLAGDTQYF.